This T cell receptor beta chain is drawn from a study of blood T cell repertoires in COVID-19. For the study at large: The cDNA or gDNA used as material had been derived from T cells, B-cell-depleted T cells, or PBMCs.

The study counted Cohort 3 donors as recovered given two negative PCRs, clearance, or symptom resolution. In the original analysis: Scientists estimated how many nucleated cells there were by amplifying reference gene primers. Generated by immunoSEQ multiplex PCR, the TCRdb table keeps only in-frame clones and is missing some. The V and J calls and clone size are taken from that table; D and trimming were inferred from the DNA. The sample records approximately 470,000 clones, approximately 86% being singletons. The CDR3 contains 15 residues. Germline CDR1 SGHNT, CDR2 YYREEE (reference sequence). Trimming stripped 1 base from V and 10 bases from J, with 15 bases between.

The J gene is TRBJ1-6, the V gene TRBV5-4; D unresolved. Input material: PBMCs or T cells enriched from blood (not recorded which). The source of this sequence is a woman in her late teens or twenties who had recovered from COVID-19. CDR3 region: CASSLSAGAGSPLHF. In DNA form, the CDR3 reads TGTGCCAGCAGCTTGTCCGCGGGTGCTGGGTCACCCCTCCACTTT.